This T cell receptor (beta chain) was retrieved from a study of vaccination and CD4 T cells after COVID-19. About the research overall: Each enrolled participant received a two-dose regimen of either BNT162b2 or mRNA-1273 vaccine.

Treatment of the sample: roughly 10-day PBMC culture with coronavirus spike peptide pools or control peptides (ViraFEST assay). Negative nucleocapsid antibodies before and after vaccination showed no prior SARS-CoV-2 infection in healthy vaccine recipients. Findings and caveats of the study: Only post-vaccination samples contained a median approximately 90% of the reactive clones in convalescent patients.

Oncomine TCR Beta short-read sequencing was applied to DNA from cultured CD4+ T cells. The authors extracted genomic DNA from cultured CD4+ T cells. TCRdb used MiXCR to reprocess the PCR reads, holding one entry per CDR3 protein. The sample carries approximately 20,000 distinct CDR3 sequences, about 77% recorded once. A remark on this clonotype: Its antigen remains unknown.

The CDR3 covers 12 residues. V lost 0 bases to trimming and J lost 3 bases, with 6 bases between them. Germline CDR1 GTSNPN, CDR2 SVGIG (reference sequence). The source is a human donor who received a COVID-19 vaccine. Sequencing was performed on CD4+ T cells from blood, cultured in vitro, taken after SARS-CoV-2 vaccination. This sequence joins TRBV30 and TRBJ2-7; D call uncertain. CDR3 sequence reads: CAWSVWSYEQYF. The CDR3 DNA reads as TGTGCCTGGAGTGTTTGGAGCTACGAGCAGTACTTC.